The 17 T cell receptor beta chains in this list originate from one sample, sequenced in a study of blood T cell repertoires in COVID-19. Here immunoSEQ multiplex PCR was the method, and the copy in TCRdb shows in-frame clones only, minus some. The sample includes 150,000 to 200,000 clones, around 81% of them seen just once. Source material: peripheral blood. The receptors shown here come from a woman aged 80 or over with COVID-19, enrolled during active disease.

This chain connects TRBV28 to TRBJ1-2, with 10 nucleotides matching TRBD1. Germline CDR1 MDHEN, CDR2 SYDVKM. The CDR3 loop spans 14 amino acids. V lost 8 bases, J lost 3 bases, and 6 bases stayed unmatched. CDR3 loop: CASYRQGAHYGYTF. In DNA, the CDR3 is TGTGCCAGCTATCGACAGGGGGCACACTATGGCTACACCTTC.

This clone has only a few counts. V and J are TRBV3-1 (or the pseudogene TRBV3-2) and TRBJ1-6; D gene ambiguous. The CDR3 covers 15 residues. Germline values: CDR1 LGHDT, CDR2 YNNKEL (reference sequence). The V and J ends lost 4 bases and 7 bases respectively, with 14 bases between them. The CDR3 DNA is TGTGCCAGCAGCCCTAGGTCGGCCGGGAATTCACCCCTCCACTTT. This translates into CASSPRSAGNSPLHF.

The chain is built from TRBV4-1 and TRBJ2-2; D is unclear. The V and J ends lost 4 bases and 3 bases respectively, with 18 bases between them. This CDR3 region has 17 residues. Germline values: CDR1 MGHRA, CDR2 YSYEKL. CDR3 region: CASSPPASVADTGELFF. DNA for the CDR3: TGCGCCAGCAGCCCCCCGGCGAGCGTTGCAGACACCGGGGAGCTGTTTTTT.

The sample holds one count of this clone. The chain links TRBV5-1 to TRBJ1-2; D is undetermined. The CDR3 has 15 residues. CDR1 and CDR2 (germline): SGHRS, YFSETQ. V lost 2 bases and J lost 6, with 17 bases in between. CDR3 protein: CASSFEEAHPDGYTF. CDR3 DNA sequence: TGCGCCAGCAGCTTTGAGGAGGCCCACCCGGATGGCTACACCTTC.

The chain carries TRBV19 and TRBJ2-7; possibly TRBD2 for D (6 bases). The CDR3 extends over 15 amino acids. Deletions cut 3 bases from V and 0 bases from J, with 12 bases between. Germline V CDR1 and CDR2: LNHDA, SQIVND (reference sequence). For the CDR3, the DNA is TGTGCCAGTAGTATTTTCGACGGGAGCTCCTACGAGCAGTACTTC. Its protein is CASSIFDGSSYEQYF.

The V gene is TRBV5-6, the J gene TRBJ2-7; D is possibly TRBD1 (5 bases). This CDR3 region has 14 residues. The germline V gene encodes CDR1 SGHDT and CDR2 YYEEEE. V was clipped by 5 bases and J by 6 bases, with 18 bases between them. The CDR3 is CASRPTGHYGEQYF. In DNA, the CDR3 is TGTGCCAGCAGGCCTACAGGTCACTATGGCGAGCAGTACTTC.

The CDR3 reads CASSRGIHNEQFF. For the CDR3, the DNA is TGTGCCAGCAGCCGGGGGATCCACAATGAGCAGTTCTTC. This sequence joins TRBV6-5 and TRBJ2-1; D perhaps matches TRBD2 (6 bases). The CDR3 is made up of 13 amino acids. Germline V gene lookup returns CDR1 MNHEY and CDR2 SVGAGI. V was clipped by 6 bases and J by 5 bases, with 11 bases between them.

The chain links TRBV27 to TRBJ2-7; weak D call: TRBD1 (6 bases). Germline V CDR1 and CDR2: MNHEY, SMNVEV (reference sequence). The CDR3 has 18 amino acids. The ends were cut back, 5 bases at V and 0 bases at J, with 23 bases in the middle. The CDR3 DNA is TGTGCCAGCAGTCCTTACGACCGGGACACCCCGGCCTCCTACGAGCAGTACTTC. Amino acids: CASSPYDRDTPASYEQYF.

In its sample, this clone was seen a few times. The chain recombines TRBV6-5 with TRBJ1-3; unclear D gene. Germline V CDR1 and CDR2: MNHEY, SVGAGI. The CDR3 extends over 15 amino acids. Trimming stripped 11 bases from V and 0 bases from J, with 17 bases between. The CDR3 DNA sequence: TGTGCCTCAGGACCCTGGCGGGACTCTGGAAACACCATATATTTT. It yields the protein CASGPWRDSGNTIYF.

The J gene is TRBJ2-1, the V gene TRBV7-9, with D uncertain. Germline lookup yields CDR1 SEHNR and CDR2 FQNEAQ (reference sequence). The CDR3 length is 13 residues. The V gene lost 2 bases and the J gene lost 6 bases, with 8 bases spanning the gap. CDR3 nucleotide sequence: TGTGCCAGCAGCTTAAGCACTCTCAATGAGCAGTTCTTC. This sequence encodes CASSLSTLNEQFF.

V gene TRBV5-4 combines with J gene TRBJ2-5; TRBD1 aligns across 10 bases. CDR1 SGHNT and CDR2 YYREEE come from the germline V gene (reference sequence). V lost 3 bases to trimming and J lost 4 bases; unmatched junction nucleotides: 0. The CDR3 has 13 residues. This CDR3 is CASSWDRGETQYF. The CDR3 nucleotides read TGTGCCAGCAGCTGGGACAGGGGAGAGACCCAGTACTTC.

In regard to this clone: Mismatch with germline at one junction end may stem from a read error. DNA of the CDR3: TGCAGCGTTGAAGAAGATGGCAGGGGAAATTTT. It specifies CSVEEDGRGNF. The V call is TRBV29-1, the J call TRBJ1-3; TRBD1 is a possible D gene (6 bases). The CDR3 spans 11 residues. Germline CDR1 reads SQVTM; CDR2 reads ANQGSEA.

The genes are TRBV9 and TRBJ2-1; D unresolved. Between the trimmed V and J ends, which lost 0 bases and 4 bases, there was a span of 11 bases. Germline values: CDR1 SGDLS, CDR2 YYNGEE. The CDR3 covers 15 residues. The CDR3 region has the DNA TGTGCCAGCAGCGTAGGGGCAGGTAGATACAATGAGCAGTTCTTC. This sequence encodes CASSVGAGRYNEQFF.

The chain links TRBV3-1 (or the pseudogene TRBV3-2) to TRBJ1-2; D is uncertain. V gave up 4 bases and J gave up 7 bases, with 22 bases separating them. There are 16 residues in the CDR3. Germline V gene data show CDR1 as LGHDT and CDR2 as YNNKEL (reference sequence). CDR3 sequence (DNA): TGTGCCAGCAGCCGCTTTTCTTTGAGGCCTGATTCTGGCTACACCTTC. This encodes CASSRFSLRPDSGYTF.

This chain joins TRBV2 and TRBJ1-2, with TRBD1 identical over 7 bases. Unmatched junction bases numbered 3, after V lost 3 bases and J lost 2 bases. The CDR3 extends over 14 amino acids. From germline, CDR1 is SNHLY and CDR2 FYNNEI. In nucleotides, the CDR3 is TGTGCCAGCAGTGACGACAGGGCCAACTATGGCTACACCTTC. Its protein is CASSDDRANYGYTF.

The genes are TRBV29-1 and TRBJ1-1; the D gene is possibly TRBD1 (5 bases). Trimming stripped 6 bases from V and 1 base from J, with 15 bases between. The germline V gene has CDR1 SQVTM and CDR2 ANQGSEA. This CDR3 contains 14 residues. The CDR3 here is CSVGPGRENTEAFF. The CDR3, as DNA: TGCAGCGTAGGGCCGGGGCGGGAGAACACTGAAGCTTTCTTT.

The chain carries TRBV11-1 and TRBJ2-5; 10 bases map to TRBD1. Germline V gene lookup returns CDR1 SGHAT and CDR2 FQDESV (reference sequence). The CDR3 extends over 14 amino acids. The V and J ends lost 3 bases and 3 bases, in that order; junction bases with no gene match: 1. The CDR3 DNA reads TGTGCCAGCAGCTTGGACAGGGGGGAAGAGACCCAGTACTTC. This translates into CASSLDRGEETQYF.